The T cell receptor beta chain under discussion was sequenced for a study of cytomegalovirus exposure and HLA in healthy donors. The PCR used 60 Vbeta and 13 Jbeta primers. Only in-frame clones appear in the TCRdb table, and some are missing; sequencing was by immunoSEQ multiplex PCR. The table has 150,000 to 200,000 clones, over 70% seen once. The germline CDR1 and CDR2 sequences are MDHEN and SYDVKM. Trimming at V came to 6 bases and at J to 0 bases, leaving 6 bases not matched to a gene. The CDR3 consists of 16 residues. The chain employs TRBV28 and TRBJ1-3, with 9 bases lining up with TRBD1. The sample taken for sequencing was PBMCs. The sequence was collected from a woman aged 45-60 years in good health and CMV-seropositive. The CDR3, as DNA: TGTGCCAGCAGAACCGGGACAGGGATCTCTGGAAACACCATATATTTT. This sequence encodes CASRTGTGISGNTIYF. The full variable domain, completed using reference TRBV28 and TRBJ1-3, is DVKVTQSSRYLVKRTGEKVFLECVQDMDHENMFWYRQDPGLGLRLIYFSYDVKMKEKGDIPEGYSVSREKKERFSLILESASTNQTSMYLCASRTGTGISGNTIYFGEGSWLTVV.